Listed below are T cell receptor beta chains from one sample, sequenced in a study of PD-L1 blockade in urothelial cancer. Sequencing was performed with immunoSEQ multiplex PCR; in TCRdb, only in-frame clones are kept and a portion is missing. The sample records about 76,000 clones, approximately 81% being singletons. Material: PBMCs, obtained around atezolizumab (anti-PD-L1) treatment. The receptor source for this set is a man aged 70 or older with urothelial cancer. The CDR3 runs from the conserved cysteine through the conserved F or W. The order of the fields is D gene, clone size, V gene, J gene, CDR3 DNA, CDR3 protein. D genes are given only for firm matches. Where a row states a size, it is once, few, many or the class of an expanded clone; other rows omit it.

>TRBD1|-|TRBV27|TRBJ2-7
TGTGCCAGCAGTAGACAGGGGGCCGTCGAGCAGTACTTC
CASSRQGAVEQYF
>TRBD2|-|TRBV18|TRBJ2-1
TGTGCCAGCTCACGACGGACTAGCGGTGCCTCCTACAATGAGCAGTTCTTC
CASSRRTSGASYNEQFF
>-|-|TRBV27|TRBJ1-1
TGTGCCAGCAGCCAAGGGGGAGCCGCTTTCTTT
CASSQGGAAFF
>TRBD2|-|TRBV6-5|TRBJ2-7
TGTGCCAGCAGTTCGTCAGGAAAGCGGGAGGGGTACTTC
CASSSSGKREGYF
>-|once|TRBV7-8|TRBJ1-1
TGTGCCAGCACCATTATTAGTGGCAGGGCTGAAGCTTTCTTT
CASTIISGRAEAFF
>TRBD2|few|TRBV7-8|TRBJ2-7
TGTGCCAGCAGCTTAGTGGCGACTAGCGGGAGGGGCGAGCAGTACTTC
CASSLVATSGRGEQYF
>TRBD1|-|TRBV5-1|TRBJ1-4
TGCGCCAGCAGCTTGGACCCAGGGGGCAATGAAAAACTGTTTTTT
CASSLDPGGNEKLFF
>-|-|TRBV5-6|TRBJ2-7
TGTGCCAGCAGCGCTACGGGGGGCATATTAAGGAATTACGAGCAGTACTTC
CASSATGGILRNYEQYF
>TRBD1|large|TRBV6-1|TRBJ2-1
TGTGCCAGCAGCAAGACAGGGGCGGTTAATGAGCAGTTCTTC
CASSKTGAVNEQFF
>-|-|TRBV11-2|TRBJ2-2
TGTGCCAGCAGCGTTCTAGCGTCCGGGGAGCTGTTTTTT
CASSVLASGELFF
>TRBD2|-|TRBV10-2|TRBJ2-1
TGCGCCAGCACCCGGACTAGCGGGAAAAGGGAGCAGTTCTTC
CASTRTSGKREQFF
>TRBD2|-|TRBV12-5|TRBJ2-1
TGTGCTAGTGGTTTGGGACTAGCGGAATCCTACAATGAGCAGTTCTTC
CASGLGLAESYNEQFF
>-|once|TRBV28|TRBJ1-1
TGTGCCAGCAGTCCCGCGGCCCGGCTGAACACTGAAGCTTTCTTT
CASSPAARLNTEAFF
>-|few|TRBV19|TRBJ2-2
TGTGCCAGTAGTATAGGAGAACTAGTGAGGACCGGGGAGCTGTTTTTT
CASSIGELVRTGELFF
>-|-|TRBV11-2|TRBJ2-7
TGTGCCAGCAGCCCCCCGTCCTACGAGCAGTACTTC
CASSPPSYEQYF
>TRBD1|-|TRBV27|TRBJ1-1
TGTGCCAGCAGTTTAGGGACAGGCAACACTGAAGCTTTCTTT
CASSLGTGNTEAFF
>-|-|TRBV19|TRBJ2-3
TGTGCCAGTAGGAGTGAGAACACAGATACGCAGTATTTT
CASRSENTDTQYF
>TRBD1|few|TRBV5-1|TRBJ1-2
TGCGCCAGCAGTTCGACTCAGGGGGCGCCTTCCGGCTACACCTTC
CASSSTQGAPSGYTF
>TRBD1|-|TRBV28|TRBJ1-4
TGTGCCAGCAGTTTCACGGACAGGGGCGAAAAACTGTTTTTT
CASSFTDRGEKLFF
>-|-|TRBV7-9|TRBJ2-5
TGTGCCAGCAGCCCGGGACAAGCTGAGGGGGAGACCCAGTACTTC
CASSPGQAEGETQYF
>-|-|TRBV6-5|TRBJ1-1
TGTGCCAGCAGGAATAACGGCGGGGACACTGAAGCTTTCTTT
CASRNNGGDTEAFF
>-|-|TRBV7-2|TRBJ2-5
TGTGCCAGCAGCCTAAGCCCGGGAGCGGGTGAGACCCAGTACTTC
CASSLSPGAGETQYF
>TRBD2|-|TRBV27|TRBJ2-3
TGTGCCAGCACCATCGGGAGGGCGACAGATACGCAGTATTTT
CASTIGRATDTQYF
>-|-|TRBV19|TRBJ2-2
TGTGCCAGTAGTCCTAACTTTCCTGGGAACACCGGGGAGCTGTTTTTT
CASSPNFPGNTGELFF
>TRBD2|once|TRBV19|TRBJ2-7
TGTGCCAGTAGTATTGGAGCGGGGTTCTCCTACGAGCAGTACTTC
CASSIGAGFSYEQYF
>-|few|TRBV28|TRBJ2-7
TGTGCCAGCAGCCACCAGGACACCTCCTACGAGCAGTACTTC
CASSHQDTSYEQYF